The 22 T cell receptor beta chains below all came from one sample that was sequenced in a study of T-cell reconstitution after alpha-beta-depleted transplantation in children. Construction of the TCRbeta library involved unique molecular identifiers. TCRdb reprocessed the PCR reads with MiXCR, giving one entry per CDR3 protein. The table has about 510,000 distinct CDR3 sequences, 11% seen once; the top ten hold roughly 15%. Sequenced here: PBMCs, mostly from graft donor cells, sampled 180 days after TCRalphabeta/CD19-depleted stem cell transplant. All receptors come from a female patient aged 2 to 10 who had a stem cell transplant for aplastic anemia, so the T cells may come from the graft donor.

This clonotype turned up a few times. The chain links TRBV9 to TRBJ2-3, with unresolved D. This CDR3 region has 12 residues. CDR1 and CDR2 from the germline V gene are SGDLS and YYNGEE. The V gene lost 2 bases and the J gene lost 7 bases, with 8 bases spanning the gap. CDR3 sequence reads: CASSVGANTQYF. The CDR3 nucleotides read TGTGCCAGCAGCGTGGGTGCGAATACGCAGTATTTT.

Written as DNA, the CDR3 is TGTGCCACCAGTGATTTGCAGGCAGACTACGAGCAGTACGTC. It codes for CATSDLQADYEQYV. V is TRBV24-1 and J is TRBJ2-7; no reliable D call. CDR1 is KGHDR and CDR2 is SFDVKD in the germline V gene. The CDR3 has 14 amino acids. Between the trimmed V and J ends, which lost 0 bases and 3 bases, there was a span of 8 bases.

This clonotype was detected ten times or more. This chain connects TRBV12-3 or TRBV12-4 to TRBJ2-3, with TRBD2 as a possible D gene (6 bases). V was cut by 3 bases and J by 1 base, with 11 bases left in between. The CDR3 contains 15 residues. The CDR3 DNA follows: TGTGCCAGCAGTTTGGTACTAGCCGGCACAGATACGCAGTATTTT. It encodes CASSLVLAGTDTQYF.

This clonotype appeared a few times. The chain joins TRBV4-1 to TRBJ1-5; D gene uncertain. The CDR3 has 14 amino acids. Germline assignment: CDR1 MGHRA and CDR2 YSYEKL. With 2 bases removed from V and 11 bases from J, the gap between germline ends came to 16 bases. The CDR3 here is CASSQTSGVWTQHF. The CDR3 coding sequence is TGCGCCAGCAGCCAAACCTCCGGGGTCTGGACCCAGCATTTT.

The V gene is TRBV28, the J gene TRBJ2-5; TRBD2 matches 11 bases. Germline V CDR1 and CDR2: MDHEN, SYDVKM. J lost 2 bases, V lost 7 bases, and 12 bases had no gene match. The CDR3 spans 17 residues. CDR3 bases: TGTGCCAGCACCCCCTCCGGGGGACTAGCGGTTCAAGAGACCCAGTACTTC. Protein sequence: CASTPSGGLAVQETQYF.

This clonotype was picked up a small number of times. The V call is TRBV5-1, the J call TRBJ2-1, with TRBD2 matching over 9 bases. The CDR3 consists of 16 residues. V lost 3 bases and J lost 4; bases outside the gene matches: 8. CDR1 is SGHRS and CDR2 is YFSETQ in the germline V gene. The CDR3: CASSSGSGGPYNEQFF. CDR3 DNA sequence: TGCGCCAGCAGCTCAGGCAGCGGGGGGCCATACAATGAGCAGTTCTTC. The whole variable domain, remainder taken from reference TRBV5-1 and TRBJ2-1, is KAGVTQTPRYLIKTRGQQVTLSCSPISGHRSVSWYQQTPGQGLQFLFEYFSETQRNKGNFPGRFSGRQFSNSRSEMNVSTLELGDSALYLCASSSGSGGPYNEQFFGPGTRLTVL.

This clonotype was seen ten or more times. This chain links TRBV29-1 with TRBJ2-1, with 8 nucleotides matching TRBD2. This CDR3 has 11 amino acids. The germline CDR1 and CDR2 sequences are SQVTM and ANQGSEA. V shed 6 bases, J shed 5 bases, and the junction held 0 bases outside the gene matches. CDR3 nucleotides: TGCAGCGTGGGACTAGACAATGAGCAGTTCTTC. Translating it yields CSVGLDNEQFF.

This clonotype has a handful of counts. The V gene is TRBV7-7, the J gene TRBJ2-3; 15 bases match TRBD2. V shed 5 bases, J shed 2 bases, and the junction held 11 bases outside the gene matches. This CDR3 comprises 19 residues. CDR1 SSHAT and CDR2 FNYEAQ come from the germline V gene (reference sequence). The CDR3 DNA reads as TGTGCCAGCAGCCCTAGGACTAGCGGGAGGGCCCTCGACACAGATACGCAGTATTTT. Translating gives CASSPRTSGRALDTDTQYF.

This clonotype appeared many times. The V gene is TRBV6-1, the J gene TRBJ2-3; D unresolved. V lost 4 bases, J lost 0 bases, and 8 bases lay in between. Germline V lookup: CDR1 MNHNS, CDR2 SASEGT. This CDR3 is built from 14 residues. CDR3 DNA sequence: TGTGCCAGCAGTGCACGCCTTAGCACAGATACGCAGTATTTT. Translating gives CASSARLSTDTQYF.

The gene calls are TRBV5-6 and TRBJ2-1; 12 bases are shared with TRBD1. CDR3 length equals 16 residues. The germline V gene has CDR1 SGHDT and CDR2 YYEEEE. The J segment lost 3 bases and the V segment lost 5 bases, leaving 6 bases of the junction unmatched. Here the CDR3 reads CASRRDRGRFYNEQFF. In nucleotides, the CDR3 is TGTGCCAGCAGGAGGGACAGGGGGCGCTTCTACAATGAGCAGTTCTTC. Full variable domain (outside the CDR3, taken from reference TRBV5-6 and TRBJ2-1): DAGVTQSPTHLIKTRGQQVTLRCSPKSGHDTVSWYQQALGQGPQFIFQYYEEEERQRGNFPDRFSGHQFPNYSSELNVNALLLGDSALYLCASRRDRGRFYNEQFFGPGTRLTVL.

The CDR3 nucleotides are TGTGCCAGCAGTCTCGCCCCGACAGCGCCCGTATCTCGGCTGTTTTTT. Residues: CASSLAPTAPVSRLFF. The chain uses TRBV27 and TRBJ1-4, with D tentatively TRBD1 (5 bases). The V and J ends lost 5 bases and 14 bases respectively, with 27 bases between them. The CDR3 is 16 amino acids. Germline V gene data show CDR1 as MNHEY and CDR2 as SMNVEV (reference sequence).

This clonotype was detected a few times. The chain carries TRBV30 and TRBJ1-2, with 10 bases aligning to TRBD1. V lost 0 bases and J lost 8; bases outside the gene matches: 15. The germline gives CDR1 GTSNPN, CDR2 SVGIG (reference sequence). The CDR3 is made up of 17 amino acids. CDR3 sequence reads: CAWSVRRGTGALKGYTF. CDR3 bases: TGTGCCTGGAGTGTACGCAGGGGGACAGGGGCTTTGAAAGGCTACACCTTC.

This chain links TRBV4-1 with TRBJ2-2; D remains unclear. Germline CDR1 is MGHRA and CDR2 is YSYEKL. V dropped 3 bases and J dropped 2 bases, with 13 bases sitting between them. This CDR3 is 16 amino acids long. The CDR3 loop reads CASSHPMGVNTGELFF. Here the CDR3 DNA reads TGCGCCAGCAGCCATCCCATGGGCGTTAACACCGGGGAGCTGTTTTTT.

This clonotype was seen only a few times. Here the CDR3 DNA reads TGTGCCAGCAGTTCTACAGGGTTGGGGGACAATGAGCAGTTCTTC. Translating gives CASSSTGLGDNEQFF. This chain links TRBV2 with TRBJ2-1; possible D gene TRBD1, 6 bases. Trimming took 5 bases from V and 5 from J, leaving 16 bases between them. Looked up from germline, CDR1 is SNHLY and CDR2 is FYNNEI. CDR3 size: 15 residues.

This rearrangement joins TRBV21-1 to TRBJ1-5. TRBV21-1 is annotated as a pseudogene. The CDR3 is 15 residues long. The CDR3 spells CASSKASSSNQPQHF. The CDR3 nucleotides read TGTGCCAGCAGCAAAGCTTCCAGCAGCAATCAGCCCCAGCATTTT.

This clonotype was seen a few times. The chain employs TRBV4-3 and TRBJ1-1; possibly TRBD1 for D (5 bases). Per the germline V gene, CDR1 is LGHNA and CDR2 is YSLEER. Trimming removed 1 base from V and 5 bases from J, with 23 bases in between. The CDR3 has 18 amino acids. For the CDR3, the DNA is TGCGCCAGCAGCCAAGGGGAGGGTCACCAGGGTGAACGAACTGAAGCTTTCTTT. This sequence encodes CASSQGEGHQGERTEAFF.

The rearrangement links TRBV5-1 to TRBJ2-1; D gene ambiguous. CDR1 is SGHRS and CDR2 is YFSETQ in the germline V gene. The CDR3 length is 15 residues. V was clipped by 2 bases and J by 4 bases, with 13 bases between them. CDR3: CASSFYGERYNEQFF. The CDR3, as DNA: TGCGCCAGCAGCTTTTACGGAGAGAGGTACAATGAGCAGTTCTTC.

As regards this clonotype: Just one base apart from a much larger clone, this may be a read error. The genes are TRBV6-1 and TRBJ2-2, with 10 bases identical to TRBD1. V gave up 8 bases and J gave up 3 bases; unmatched junction bases: 6. The CDR3 runs to 15 residues. Germline CDR1 MNHNS, CDR2 SASEGT. The CDR3 DNA follows: TGTGCCAGCGGATTCGGGACAGGGGACACCGGGGAGCTGTTTTTT. Its protein product is CASGFGTGDTGELFF.

The CDR3 spells CASSLAAGGARETQYF. CDR3 sequence (DNA): TGTGCCAGCAGTTTAGCCGCGGGAGGGGCACGAGAGACCCAGTACTTC. The chain joins TRBV12-3 or TRBV12-4 to TRBJ2-5; the match to TRBD2 covers 9 bases. The CDR3 runs to 16 residues. Trimming took 0 bases from V and 4 from J; bases not matched to a gene: 6.

This clonotype was counted ten times or more. The CDR3 here is CASSSSTGIYGYTF. For the CDR3, the DNA is TGTGCCAGCAGCTCATCGACAGGGATCTATGGCTACACCTTC. The J gene is TRBJ1-2, the V gene TRBV7-9; TRBD1 agrees at 7 bases. J gave up 4 bases and V 4 bases, and 6 bases lay outside the gene matches. CDR3 length: 14 residues. From germline, CDR1 is SEHNR and CDR2 FQNEAQ (reference sequence).

This clonotype was detected a few times. J is TRBJ2-1 and V is TRBV7-9; D perhaps matches TRBD2 (6 bases). The length of the CDR3 is 16 residues. Germline V gene sequence: CDR1 SEHNR, CDR2 FQNEAQ (reference sequence). V lost 5 bases to trimming and J lost 2 bases, with 16 bases between them. Here the CDR3 reads CASSVLGGKTYNEQFF. The DNA for the CDR3 is TGTGCCAGCAGCGTCCTTGGCGGGAAGACCTACAATGAGCAGTTCTTC.

This clonotype was seen only a few times. The rearrangement uses TRBV10-3 and TRBJ2-7; 9 bases align to TRBD1. Germline V gene data show CDR1 as ENHRY and CDR2 as SYGVKD. The CDR3 is made up of 14 amino acids. V shed 9 bases, J shed 5 bases, and the junction held 11 bases outside the gene matches. The CDR3: CAIQSGTGNDEQYV. CDR3 nucleotides: TGTGCCATACAATCCGGGACAGGGAATGACGAGCAGTACGTC.